This T cell receptor (beta chain) came from a study of blood T cell repertoires in COVID-19. In the study overall: COVID-19 samples, acute and convalescent, were from the United States, Italy and Spain. PBMCs, B-cell-depleted T cells, or T cells provided the cDNA or gDNA that made up the material.

This clone was observed a handful of times. Authors' processing steps: Nucleated cell counts were estimated from reference gene primer amplification. Sequencing used immunoSEQ multiplex PCR; TCRdb keeps in-frame clones, though not all of them. The DNA was the basis for D and trimming; V, J and clone size are from that table. Here the sample spans 200,000 to 300,000 clones, about 86% being singletons. This sequence was found in a man older than 75 with acute or convalescent COVID-19. The specimen was peripheral blood.

The CDR3 spells CASSLEGQGTSPLHF. CDR3 coding DNA: TGCGCCAGCAGCTTGGAAGGACAGGGGACTTCACCCCTCCACTTT. The J gene is TRBJ1-6, the V gene TRBV5-1; 9 bases align to TRBD1. Germline CDR1 reads SGHRS; CDR2 reads YFSETQ. Trimming cost V 0 bases and J 9 bases; bases outside gene matches: 4. The CDR3 has 15 residues. The variable domain in full, completed from reference TRBV5-1 and TRBJ1-6, reads KAGVTQTPRYLIKTRGQQVTLSCSPISGHRSVSWYQQTPGQGLQFLFEYFSETQRNKGNFPGRFSGRQFSNSRSEMNVSTLELGDSALYLCASSLEGQGTSPLHFGNGTRLTVT.